This T cell receptor (beta chain) was obtained from a study of cytomegalovirus exposure and HLA in healthy donors. Overall study context: Across a few hundred genotyped donors, roughly 80% landed in the Caucasian-associated ancestry cluster.

The study sampled nominally healthy donors, though unrecorded immune exposures were likely. Broader study findings: Most TCR beta V segments were productive about 87% or about 30% of the time in an earlier analysis.

V shed 5 bases, J shed 5 bases, and the junction held 1 base outside the gene matches. Germline assignment: CDR1 MNHEY and CDR2 SVGAGI. The CDR3 runs 13 residues. This clone is a singleton in its sample. Its antigen is undetermined. PCR primers comprised 60 Vbeta and 13 Jbeta primers. Generated by immunoSEQ multiplex PCR, the TCRdb table keeps only in-frame clones and is missing some. This sample has approximately 100,000 clones; approximately 68% occur once, and the top ten carry more than 4.5%. The chain recombines TRBV6-5 with TRBJ1-5; TRBD1 matches 9 bases. The receptor was isolated from a young woman in good health and CMV-seropositive. Sequencing was carried out using PBMCs. DNA of the CDR3: TGTGCCAGCAGTGGGACAGGGTATCAGCCCCAGCATTTT. Residues: CASSGTGYQPQHF.